The T cell receptor (beta chain) under discussion was sequenced for a study of blood T cell repertoires in COVID-19. Study overall: Samples of COVID-19 (acute and convalescent) were obtained from the United States, Italy and Spain. The analysed material was cDNA or gDNA that came from T cells, B-cell-depleted T cells, or PBMCs.

The authors' processing: Amplification of reference gene primers provided the estimated nucleated cell counts. Here immunoSEQ multiplex PCR was the method, and the copy in TCRdb shows in-frame clones only, minus some. The V and J calls and clone size come from that table; D and trimming were worked out from the DNA. The profile shows a few hundred thousand clones, 89% of them singletons. The specimen was peripheral blood. The receptor was derived from an older woman with acute or convalescent COVID-19.

CDR3 amino acids: CASSIRAGERTEAFF. The CDR3 nucleotides read TGTGCCAGTAGTATCAGGGCAGGGGAACGCACTGAAGCTTTCTTT. The chain recombines TRBV19 with TRBJ1-1; D possibly corresponds to TRBD1 (6 bases). This CDR3 comprises 15 residues. The V end lost 3 bases, the J end lost 4 bases, and 15 bases lay between the germline ends. The V gene's germline CDR1 is LNHDA and CDR2 SQIVND (reference sequence).